This T cell receptor (beta chain) comes out of a study of blood T cell repertoires in COVID-19. Across the study: Samples of COVID-19 (acute and convalescent) were obtained from the United States, Italy and Spain. T cells, B-cell-depleted T cells, or PBMCs provided the cDNA or gDNA that served as material.

This CDR3 is 13 amino acids long. Trimming removed 3 bases from V and 7 bases from J; junction bases left unmatched: 3. Germline assignment: CDR1 LGHNA and CDR2 YNFKEQ. Data came from immunoSEQ multiplex PCR; TCRdb stores just in-frame clones and leaves some out. The table lists approximately 180,000 clones, 75% to 85% of them singletons. Recruits, aged about 18 to 95 years, lived in 20 to 30 US areas. Cohorts were based on clinical histories the participants reported. The origin of this receptor is a woman aged 45-65 years with acute COVID-19. The V and J genes are TRBV4-2 and TRBJ1-2; 9 bases are a match to TRBD1. Material for sequencing was PBMCs or T cells enriched from blood (not recorded which). CDR3 nucleotide sequence: TGTGCCAGCAGCCAGGCGACAGGGGGTGGCTACACCTTC. As protein: CASSQATGGGYTF.